This is a list of T cell receptor beta chains from one sample in a study of PD-L1 blockade in urothelial cancer. Sequenced by immunoSEQ multiplex PCR; TCRdb stores in-frame clones only, minus some. The data contain about 30,000 clones, about 79% of them seen just once; the ten biggest clones take up 3% to 4%. The material was PBMCs, obtained around atezolizumab (anti-PD-L1) treatment. These receptors were collected from a man aged 65 to 85 with urothelial cancer. Both conserved end residues are part of each CDR3. The D gene is left open where the match is weak. Part of the rows lack a size; the others show once, few, many or a class for expanded clones.

d_gene	v_gene	abundance	j_gene	CDR3nt	CDR3aa
NA	TRBV4-2	few	TRBJ2-7	TGTGCCAGCAGCCAACCGTCTAGCTCCTACGAGCAGTACTTC	CASSQPSSSYEQYF
NA	TRBV20-1	NA	TRBJ2-7	TGCAGTGCTAGGCGGGAACACGAGCAGTACTTC	CSARREHEQYF
TRBD2	TRBV5-5	NA	TRBJ2-3	TGTGCCAGCAGCCCGGTTCTAGCGGGGGGGACAGATACGCAGTATTTT	CASSPVLAGGTDTQYF
NA	TRBV5-8	NA	TRBJ2-1	TGTGCCAGCAGCTTACTTGTGACTTCGTACAATGAGCAGTTCTTC	CASSLLVTSYNEQFF
NA	TRBV19	few	TRBJ1-5	TGTGCCAGTAACCAAGGGGCTCAGCCCCAGCATTTT	CASNQGAQPQHF
TRBD1	TRBV12-5	NA	TRBJ2-5	TGTGCTAGTGGTTTGGTACGCAGGGGGCAAGAGACCCAGTACTTC	CASGLVRRGQETQYF
TRBD2	TRBV30	NA	TRBJ2-1	TGTGCCTGGAGTAAAAAACTAGCGGACTCCTACAATGAGCAGTTCTTC	CAWSKKLADSYNEQFF
NA	TRBV11-3	NA	TRBJ2-1	TGTGCCAGCAGCTTAGCGTCCGATCGCGGCTATGAGCAGTTCTTC	CASSLASDRGYEQFF
NA	TRBV27	NA	TRBJ1-2	TGTGCCAGCGGAAAACAGGGTTTTGACTATGGCTACACCTTC	CASGKQGFDYGYTF
TRBD1	TRBV13	NA	TRBJ2-2	TGTGCCAGCAGCTTAGAGGACAGGGATGGCGGGGAGCTGTTTTTT	CASSLEDRDGGELFF
TRBD2	TRBV7-6	NA	TRBJ2-7	TGTGCCAGCAGCTTATCAACTAGCGGGAGTCGCGAGCAGTACTTC	CASSLSTSGSREQYF
NA	TRBV10-3	NA	TRBJ1-2	TGTGCCATCAGTGACAGCCGGGACACGGAGCGAGGCTACACCTTC	CAISDSRDTERGYTF
TRBD2	TRBV5-4	NA	TRBJ2-5	TGTGCCAGCAGCTTGGCCGGAAGGGCGGGGGAGGTGGGAGAGACCCAGTACTTC	CASSLAGRAGEVGETQYF
TRBD2	TRBV19	NA	TRBJ2-1	TGTGCCAGTAGTATTTGGACTAGCGTAAGGAATGAGCAGTTCTTC	CASSIWTSVRNEQFF
NA	TRBV28	NA	TRBJ2-3	TGTGCCAGCAGTTTATCAGGGCACTCGTTCACAGATACGCAGTATTTT	CASSLSGHSFTDTQYF
NA	TRBV18	few	TRBJ1-1	TGTGCCAGCTCAGCCAGGAACACAAACACTGAAGCTTTCTTT	CASSARNTNTEAFF
NA	TRBV5-1	NA	TRBJ1-2	TGCGCCAGCAGCTTCAAACAGGGCGGTGGCTACACCTTC	CASSFKQGGGYTF
NA	TRBV19	once	TRBJ2-7	TGTGCCAGTAGTACTCCCTACGAGCAGTACTTC	CASSTPYEQYF
TRBD1	TRBV4-1	few	TRBJ2-7	TGCGCCAGCAGCCAAGGAAGAGGGGGCGGCTACGAGCAGTACTTC	CASSQGRGGGYEQYF
TRBD1	TRBV12-5	NA	TRBJ1-2	TGTGCTAGTGGCGGTTTTACAGGGGCACGCGTCTACACCTTC	CASGGFTGARVYTF
TRBD1	TRBV6-1	NA	TRBJ2-3	TGTGCCAGCAGCCGGGGGACAGGGGTTTCAGATACGCAGTATTTT	CASSRGTGVSDTQYF
NA	TRBV7-9	NA	TRBJ2-3	TGTGCCAGCAGCCCGTTAGATACGCAGTATTTT	CASSPLDTQYF
NA	TRBV2	few	TRBJ1-5	TGTGCCAGCAGTTACGGACAGAATCAGCCCCAGCATTTT	CASSYGQNQPQHF
TRBD2	TRBV27	NA	TRBJ2-1	TGTGCCAGCAGAACCTACGTCGGCCCTGCGGGGGGTTACAATGAGCAGTTCTTC	CASRTYVGPAGGYNEQFF
NA	TRBV2	few	TRBJ2-2	TGTGCCAGCAGTGGAAGAGGGAGGAACACCGGGGAGCTGTTTTTT	CASSGRGRNTGELFF
NA	TRBV5-1	NA	TRBJ2-7	TGCGCCAGCAGCTTGGGGCGGAACTACGAGCAGTACTTC	CASSLGRNYEQYF
TRBD1	TRBV7-9	medium-sized	TRBJ2-7	TGTGCCAGCAGTCGACAGGGCCTCGAGCAGTACTTC	CASSRQGLEQYF
NA	TRBV6-1	NA	TRBJ1-2	TGTGCCAGCAGTGAACGGGGTGGTGGCTACACCTTC	CASSERGGGYTF
TRBD1	TRBV5-1	NA	TRBJ1-4	TGCGCCAGCAGCTGGAAGGGACAGGGAACGGCTAATGAAAAACTGTTTTTT	CASSWKGQGTANEKLFF
NA	TRBV27	NA	TRBJ2-7	TGTGCCAGCAGAAGGGGCGAGGCCTACGAGCAGTACTTC	CASRRGEAYEQYF
NA	TRBV19	NA	TRBJ2-3	TGTGCCAGTAGTATAGCCCGGGGTGCGGATACGCAGTATTTT	CASSIARGADTQYF
NA	TRBV19	few	TRBJ1-1	TGTGCCAGTAGTTCCTCAGGACAGAAAAACACTGAAGCTTTCTTT	CASSSSGQKNTEAFF
NA	TRBV6-1	NA	TRBJ1-2	TGTGCCAGCCAATCAGGGGAAGGCTACACCTTC	CASQSGEGYTF
TRBD2	TRBV5-1	NA	TRBJ2-7	TGCGCCAGCACCACTAGCGGGGACTCCTACGAGCAGTACTTC	CASTTSGDSYEQYF
NA	TRBV5-6	NA	TRBJ2-7	TGTGCCAGCAGCACTACCGGGACTGGCTCCTACGAGCAGTACTTC	CASSTTGTGSYEQYF
TRBD2	TRBV6-1	NA	TRBJ2-7	TGTGCCAGCAGTGAACTCGGGGGGGGGAGCTCCTACGAGCAGTACTTC	CASSELGGGSSYEQYF
TRBD2	TRBV4-2	NA	TRBJ2-2	TGTGCCAGCAGCCAAGAGCTAGCGGGGACCACCGGGGAGCTGTTTTTT	CASSQELAGTTGELFF
TRBD1	TRBV18	few	TRBJ1-2	TGTGCCAGCTCACCACCGGGGACAGTTACTTATGGCTACACCTTC	CASSPPGTVTYGYTF
TRBD2	TRBV7-3	NA	TRBJ2-3	TGTGCCAGCAGCTTAAGTAGCGGGGGGCTGAGCACAGATACGCAGTATTTT	CASSLSSGGLSTDTQYF
NA	TRBV11-3	NA	TRBJ2-5	TGTGCCAGCAGCTTAGGACAGGCAGGAGAGACCCAGTACTTC	CASSLGQAGETQYF
TRBD1	TRBV28	NA	TRBJ2-1	TGTGCCAGCAGAGAAACCGGGACAGGGGGCCGGTGGGAGTTCTTC	CASRETGTGGRWEFF
TRBD2	TRBV6-5	NA	TRBJ2-1	TGTGCCAGCAGATCAGCGGGATCCTCCTACAATGAGCAGTTCTTC	CASRSAGSSYNEQFF
TRBD1	TRBV9	NA	TRBJ1-3	TGTGCCAGCAGCGTTTCGGGACAGGGGGAAAACACCATATATTTT	CASSVSGQGENTIYF
NA	TRBV9	NA	TRBJ1-6	TGTGCCAGCAGCCCCCAGGGGCAACTTAATTCACCCCTCCACTTT	CASSPQGQLNSPLHF
TRBD1	TRBV5-1	NA	TRBJ2-1	TGCGCCAGCAGCTACGAGGGGGCAGAGTTCTTC	CASSYEGAEFF
NA	TRBV12-5	NA	TRBJ1-2	TGTGCTAGTGGTTTGTCCCGGGGGGGAGGCTACACCTTC	CASGLSRGGGYTF
NA	TRBV19	NA	TRBJ1-5	TGTGCCAGTACACCGCGTTATAGCAATCAGCCCCAGCATTTT	CASTPRYSNQPQHF
NA	TRBV19	few	TRBJ1-1	TGTGCCAGTAGTGCCCTGAGGACTGAAGCTTTCTTT	CASSALRTEAFF
NA	TRBV19	few	TRBJ1-5	TGTGCCAGTAGTGTGGGTTGGGCTCAGCCCCAGCATTTT	CASSVGWAQPQHF
NA	TRBV7-9	NA	TRBJ1-1	TGTGCCAGCAGCCAGGTAGGGGCGACCTCGGACACTGAAGCTTTCTTT	CASSQVGATSDTEAFF